The clone carrying this T cell receptor (beta chain) turned up a few times. This sample was taken from a study of T-cell memory formation after mild COVID-19. A single record per CDR3 protein comes from TCRdb applying MiXCR to the 5' RACE reads. Of 400,000 or so distinct CDR3 sequences listed, 20% are singletons. V was clipped by 0 bases and J by 5 bases, with 9 bases between them. CDR3 length: 15 amino acids. The germline V gene encodes CDR1 SGHDT and CDR2 YYEEEE. The clonotype was recovered from an adult woman who had mild COVID-19 (a few samples of this study predate the infection). Cell type and time point are not known. The chain combines TRBV5-6 with TRBJ1-6; possible D gene TRBD1, 5 bases. The sample taken for sequencing was PBMCs or a T cell subset sorted from them (not recorded which). CDR3 in amino acids: CASSLVGRDNSPLHF. The CDR3, as DNA: TGTGCCAGCAGCTTGGTTGGCAGGGATAATTCACCCCTCCACTTT.